The next 11 T cell receptor beta chains were all read from a single sample in a study of T cell responses to AZD1222 COVID-19 vaccine. Method: immunoSEQ multiplex PCR; TCRdb's copy keeps in-frame clones and lacks some. Of approximately 150,000 clones listed, 70% to 90% are singletons. Sequenced material: peripheral blood, taken on day 0 of MenACWY control vaccination. The receptors come from an adult in good health.

V is TRBV15 and J is TRBJ2-7, with D perhaps matching TRBD2 (7 bases). Germline values: CDR1 LNHNV, CDR2 YYDKDF (reference sequence). Trimming shortened V by 8 bases and J by 2 bases, and 19 bases separated the two germline ends. The CDR3 extends over 15 amino acids. In nucleotides, the CDR3 is TGTGCCACCCGTCCGGGGGCGGGGGAGGCCTACGAGCAGTACTTC. Amino acid sequence: CATRPGAGEAYEQYF.

This chain connects TRBV3-1 (or the pseudogene TRBV3-2) to TRBJ2-7; 8 bases fit TRBD1. The junction had 11 bases not matched to a gene; V was cut back by 10 bases and J by 6 bases. There are 13 residues in the CDR3. CDR1 is LGHDT and CDR2 is YNNKEL in the germline V gene (reference sequence). For the CDR3, the DNA is TGTGCCACCGAAAACCGGGACAGGCGCGAGCAGTACTTC. Protein: CATENRDRREQYF.

The V and J genes are TRBV2 and TRBJ1-1; maybe TRBD1 (6 bases). Germline V lookup: CDR1 SNHLY, CDR2 FYNNEI. The CDR3 spans 15 residues. The V end was cut by 7 bases, the J end by 2 bases, with 17 bases between. The CDR3 nucleotides are TGTGCCAGCATGGATTGGGGGGCAGCTAACACTGAAGCTTTCTTT. This gives the protein CASMDWGAANTEAFF.

This clone was seen more than once but under ten times. The chain has TRBV3-1 (or the pseudogene TRBV3-2) and TRBJ1-1; a possible D gene is TRBD1 (5 bases). Trimming took off 4 bases at V and 8 bases at J, with 17 bases between the two ends. Germline V gene data show CDR1 as LGHDT and CDR2 as YNNKEL (reference sequence). The CDR3 is 14 residues long. This chain's CDR3 is CASSPAAGEGEAFF. CDR3 nucleotide sequence: TGTGCCAGCAGCCCCGCCGCGGGGGAGGGAGAAGCTTTCTTT.

This sequence joins TRBV18 and TRBJ2-4; tentatively, D is TRBD2 (8 bases). V lost 3 bases to trimming and J lost 9 bases, with 18 bases between them. This CDR3 contains 15 residues. Germline V CDR1 and CDR2: KGHSH, LQKENI. In DNA, the CDR3 is TGTGCCAGCTCACCTTCGGGAGGGGGCGATAGCATTCAGTACTTC. It is translated as CASSPSGGGDSIQYF.

This clone is a singleton in its sample. V usage is TRBV7-9 and J usage is TRBJ1-1; D call uncertain. The CDR3 contains 13 residues. The germline V and J ends were trimmed by 1 base and 6 bases, with 9 bases remaining between them. Germline V gene lookup returns CDR1 SEHNR and CDR2 FQNEAQ (reference sequence). The CDR3 DNA reads as TGTGCCAGCAGCTTAGATGAGATGGCTGAAGCTTTCTTT. This translates into CASSLDEMAEAFF.

The chain is built from TRBV5-1 and TRBJ1-1; unclear D gene. The CDR3 is 13 amino acids. V was clipped by 2 bases and J by 10 bases, with 15 bases between them. Per the germline V gene, CDR1 is SGHRS and CDR2 is YFSETQ. The CDR3, as DNA: TGCGCCAGCAGCTTAAGTAATACCGAGGGAGCTTTCTTT. Amino acids: CASSLSNTEGAFF.

This chain links TRBV9 with TRBJ1-2; D is uncertain. The CDR3 has 15 amino acids. Trimming pared 5 bases from V and 7 bases from J, leaving 21 bases between. CDR1 SGDLS and CDR2 YYNGEE come from the germline V gene. The CDR3 here is CASRVTAGGEGGYTF. The CDR3 nucleotides read TGTGCCAGCAGGGTCACGGCGGGCGGTGAGGGTGGCTACACCTTC.

The chain uses TRBV3-1 (or the pseudogene TRBV3-2) and TRBJ1-5; TRBD1 is a possible D gene (5 bases). Germline assignment: CDR1 LGHDT and CDR2 YNNKEL (reference sequence). Between the trimmed V and J ends, which lost 4 bases and 3 bases, there was a span of 16 bases. The CDR3 covers 16 residues. The CDR3 DNA sequence: TGTGCCAGCAGCCTAAGAGGGGTGGGAGTCAATCAGCCCCAGCATTTT. Translating gives CASSLRGVGVNQPQHF.

The chain uses TRBV6-1 and TRBJ1-1; D not resolved. V lost 0 bases to trimming and J lost 1 base, with 3 bases between them. This CDR3 has 13 amino acids. Germline V lookup: CDR1 MNHNS, CDR2 SASEGT. CDR3 region: CASSEAKNTEAFF. The CDR3 nucleotides read TGTGCCAGCAGTGAAGCAAAGAACACTGAAGCTTTCTTT.

V is TRBV12-3 or TRBV12-4 and J is TRBJ2-7; tentative D call: TRBD1 (5 bases). CDR3 length: 12 residues. The ends were cut back, 7 bases at V and 5 bases at J, with 12 bases in the middle. The CDR3 spells CASTKPGNEQYF. The CDR3 DNA follows: TGTGCCAGCACCAAACCAGGGAACGAGCAGTACTTC.